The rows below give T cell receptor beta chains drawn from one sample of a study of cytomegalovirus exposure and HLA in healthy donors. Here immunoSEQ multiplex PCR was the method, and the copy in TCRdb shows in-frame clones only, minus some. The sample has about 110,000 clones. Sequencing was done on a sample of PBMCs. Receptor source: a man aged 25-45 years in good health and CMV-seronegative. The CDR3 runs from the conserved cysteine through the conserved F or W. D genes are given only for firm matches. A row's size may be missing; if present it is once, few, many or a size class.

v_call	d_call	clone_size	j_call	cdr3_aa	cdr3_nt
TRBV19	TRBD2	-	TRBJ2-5	CASSKGLAGLQETQYF	TGTGCCAGTAGTAAGGGACTAGCGGGGCTCCAAGAGACCCAGTACTTC
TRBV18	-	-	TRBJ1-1	CASSPQGKQGLWTEAFF	TGTGCCAGCTCACCTCAGGGTAAGCAGGGGCTATGGACTGAAGCTTTCTTT
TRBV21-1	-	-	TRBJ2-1	CAKVAGSYNEQFF	TGTGCCAAAGTAGCGGGGTCCTACAATGAGCAGTTCTTC
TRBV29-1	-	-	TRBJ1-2	CSVASLGGRYGYTF	TGCAGCGTCGCATCGTTGGGGGGGAGGTATGGCTACACCTTC
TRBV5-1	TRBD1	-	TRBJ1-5	CASSLGQGGNQPQHF	TGCGCCAGCAGCCTGGGACAGGGGGGCAATCAGCCTCAGCATTTT
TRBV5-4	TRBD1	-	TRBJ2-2	CASSLGGTGRTGELFF	TGTGCCAGCAGCTTGGGGGGGACAGGGAGAACCGGGGAGCTGTTTTTT
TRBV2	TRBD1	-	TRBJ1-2	CASRETGGGPRVGYTF	TGTGCCAGCAGGGAGACAGGGGGCGGGCCAAGAGTCGGCTACACCTTC
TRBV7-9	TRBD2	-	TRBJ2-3	CASSALIAGDRTDTQYF	TGTGCCAGCAGCGCCCTAATAGCGGGGGACCGCACAGATACGCAGTATTTT
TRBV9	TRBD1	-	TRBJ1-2	CASSATGNYGYTF	TGTGCCAGCAGCGCGACAGGGAACTATGGCTACACCTTC
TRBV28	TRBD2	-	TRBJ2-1	CASTIAGRYNEQFF	TGTGCCAGCACCATAGCGGGGCGCTACAATGAGCAGTTCTTC
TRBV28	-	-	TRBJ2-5	CASSLSGIGGETQYF	TGTGCCAGCAGTTTGTCGGGGATAGGGGGAGAGACCCAGTACTTC
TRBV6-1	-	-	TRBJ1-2	CASSEGGGYGYTF	TGTGCCAGCAGTGAAGGGGGCGGCTATGGCTACACCTTC
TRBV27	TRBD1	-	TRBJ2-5	CASSQTGQGLETQYF	TGTGCCAGCAGCCAAACCGGACAGGGTTTAGAGACCCAGTACTTC
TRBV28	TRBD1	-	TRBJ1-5	CASSRVIETGGNQPQHF	TGTGCCAGCAGCCGGGTGATCGAGACAGGGGGCAATCAGCCCCAGCATTTT
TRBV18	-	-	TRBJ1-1	CASSPTRRAGEAFF	TGTGCCAGCTCACCTACACGGAGGGCAGGGGAAGCTTTCTTT
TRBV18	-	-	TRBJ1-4	CASSVQGPTNEKLFF	TGTGCCAGCTCAGTACAGGGCCCAACTAATGAAAAACTGTTTTTT
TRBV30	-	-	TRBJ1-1	CAWSFRGQMNTEAFF	TGTGCCTGGAGTTTCCGCGGACAGATGAACACTGAAGCTTTCTTT
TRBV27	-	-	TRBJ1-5	CASSLRGGSFSNQPQHF	TGTGCCAGCAGTTTAAGGGGGGGGTCCTTCAGCAATCAGCCCCAGCATTTT
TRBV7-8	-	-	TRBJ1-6	CASSLSGVEYNSPLHF	TGTGCCAGCAGCTTATCGGGAGTCGAATATAATTCACCCCTCCACTTT
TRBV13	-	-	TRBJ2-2	CASSPGQKRGSGELFF	TGTGCCAGCAGCCCCGGACAGAAAAGGGGGTCCGGGGAGCTGTTTTTT
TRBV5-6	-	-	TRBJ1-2	CATQGQSEGYGYTF	TGTGCCACCCAAGGACAGAGCGAGGGGTATGGCTACACCTTC
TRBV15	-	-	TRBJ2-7	CATSIGGAKSYEQYF	TGTGCCACCAGCATAGGGGGGGCTAAGTCCTACGAGCAGTACTTC
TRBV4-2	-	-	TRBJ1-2	CASSQGGLDFYGYTF	TGTGCCAGCAGCCAAGGCGGATTAGATTTCTATGGCTACACCTTC
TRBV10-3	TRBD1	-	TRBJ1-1	CAIRGTANTEAFF	TGTGCCATCAGGGGGACAGCGAACACTGAAGCTTTCTTT
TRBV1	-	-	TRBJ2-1	CTSSQDARKGSLTDEQFF	TGCACCAGCAGCCAAGATGCCCGTAAAGGATCCCTTACAGATGAGCAGTTCTTC
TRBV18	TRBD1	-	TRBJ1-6	CASSSAGTVNSPLHF	TGTGCCAGCTCAAGTGCCGGGACAGTAAATTCACCCCTCCACTTT
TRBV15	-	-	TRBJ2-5	CATSVREYETQYF	TGTGCCACCAGCGTCCGGGAATATGAGACCCAGTACTTC
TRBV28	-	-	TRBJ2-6	CASTLTGRVANVLTF	TGTGCCAGCACCTTAACAGGACGGGTGGCCAACGTCCTGACTTTC
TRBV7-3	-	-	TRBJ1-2	CASSLFGGGYGYTF	TGTGCCAGCAGCTTATTCGGCGGTGGCTATGGCTACACCTTC
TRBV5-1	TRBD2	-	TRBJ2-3	CASSLVAGGTDTQYF	TGCGCCAGCAGCTTGGTAGCGGGGGGCACAGATACGCAGTATTTT
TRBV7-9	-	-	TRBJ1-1	CASSRGIGEAEAFF	TGTGCCAGCAGCCGAGGGATCGGGGAGGCTGAAGCTTTCTTT
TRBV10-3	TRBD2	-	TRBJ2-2	CAISVPSGVNTGELFF	TGTGCCATCAGTGTGCCTAGCGGGGTGAACACCGGGGAGCTGTTTTTT
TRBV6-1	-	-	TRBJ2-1	CASSEGQGPNNEQFF	TGTGCCAGCAGTGAAGGGCAGGGCCCCAACAATGAGCAGTTCTTC
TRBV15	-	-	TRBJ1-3	CATSRDAGPGNTIYF	TGTGCCACCAGCAGAGATGCGGGGCCTGGAAACACCATATATTTT
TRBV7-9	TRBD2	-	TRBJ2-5	CASSRRAAGGQETQYF	TGTGCCAGCAGCCGGCGGGCAGCGGGGGGCCAAGAGACCCAGTACTTC
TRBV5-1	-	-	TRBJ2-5	CASSLGDSVKRRETQYF	TGCGCCAGCAGCTTGGGGGATAGCGTAAAACGGAGAGAGACCCAGTACTTC
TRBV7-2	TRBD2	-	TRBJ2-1	CASTNRGGNNEQFF	TGTGCCAGCACCAACCGGGGGGGCAACAATGAGCAGTTCTTC
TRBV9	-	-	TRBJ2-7	CASSEGDGSYEQYF	TGTGCCAGCAGCGAGGGGGACGGATCCTACGAGCAGTACTTC
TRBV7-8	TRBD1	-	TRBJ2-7	CASSLIIRDRAYEQYF	TGTGCCAGCAGCTTAATAATCCGGGACAGGGCCTACGAGCAGTACTTC
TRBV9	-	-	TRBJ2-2	CASSPSITGELFF	TGTGCCAGCAGCCCTAGCATCACCGGGGAGCTGTTTTTT
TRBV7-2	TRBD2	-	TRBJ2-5	CASSYTGTSGGARVQTQYF	TGTGCCAGCAGCTATACCGGGACTAGCGGGGGGGCCCGGGTCCAGACCCAGTACTTC
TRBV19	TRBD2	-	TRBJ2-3	CASSIPGGLATDTQYF	TGTGCCAGTAGTATTCCAGGGGGACTAGCGACAGATACGCAGTATTTT
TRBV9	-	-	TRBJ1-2	CASSVGQGNYGYTF	TGTGCCAGCAGCGTAGGGCAGGGGAACTATGGCTACACCTTC
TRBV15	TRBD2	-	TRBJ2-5	CATSWTSRETQYF	TGTGCCACCAGCTGGACTAGTCGTGAGACCCAGTACTTC
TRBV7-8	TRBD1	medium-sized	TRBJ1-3	CASSTGLQGAISGNTIYF	TGTGCCAGCAGCACCGGCCTACAGGGGGCGATTTCTGGAAACACCATATATTTT
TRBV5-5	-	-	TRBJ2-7	CASSLAPRQAYEQYF	TGTGCCAGCAGCTTGGCCCCAAGACAGGCCTACGAGCAGTACTTC
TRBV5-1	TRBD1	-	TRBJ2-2	CASSLGTGREELFF	TGCGCCAGCAGCCTGGGGACAGGTCGGGAGGAGCTGTTTTTT
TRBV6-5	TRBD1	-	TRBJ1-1	CASRREDRANTEAFF	TGTGCCAGCAGGCGTGAGGACAGGGCGAACACTGAAGCTTTCTTT
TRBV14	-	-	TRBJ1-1	CASSRELVTEAFF	TGTGCCAGCAGCCGGGAGCTAGTCACTGAAGCTTTCTTT
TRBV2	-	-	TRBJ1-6	CASSEEAGIYNSPLHF	TGTGCCAGCAGTGAAGAAGCAGGGATATATAATTCACCCCTCCACTTT
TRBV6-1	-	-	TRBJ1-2	CASSVEGGYGYTF	TGTGCCAGCAGTGTTGAGGGAGGGTACGGCTACACCTTC
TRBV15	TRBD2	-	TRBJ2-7	CATSRGTGGYEQYF	TGTGCCACCAGCAGAGGAACGGGGGGCTACGAGCAGTACTTC
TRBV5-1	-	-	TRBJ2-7	CASSLPSYEQYF	TGCGCCAGCAGCTTGCCCTCCTACGAGCAGTACTTC